The entry below gives a single T cell receptor (beta chain) sequence along with its context. The source of the sample is a study of blood T cell repertoires in COVID-19. About the study: Samples came from the United States, Italy and Spain, spanning acute and convalescent COVID-19. T cells, B-cell-depleted T cells, or PBMCs supplied cDNA or gDNA.

Authors' analysis steps: Reference gene primer amplification yielded estimated nucleated cell counts. Clones were read by immunoSEQ multiplex PCR, and TCRdb kept only the in-frame ones, dropping some. V and J calls and clone size are copied from that table; D and trimming were computed from the DNA. This sample has roughly 72,000 clones, with about 88% found just once. The CDR3 runs to 13 residues. The sequenced sample consisted of peripheral blood. This TCR was recovered from a human donor in a cohort sampled during active COVID-19. This chain uses TRBV21-1 with TRBJ1-6. TRBV21-1 is a pseudogene segment. CDR3 sequence: CASSSSEGRVVHF. The DNA of the CDR3 is TGTGCCAGCAGCAGCTCGGAGGGCCGCGTCGTGCACTTT.